This T cell receptor beta chain comes out of a study of blood T cell repertoires in COVID-19. About the research overall: There were acute and convalescent COVID-19 samples, and they came from the United States, Italy and Spain.

In the original analysis: Quantification of nucleated cells was approximated via reference gene primer amplification. Profiled with immunoSEQ multiplex PCR; TCRdb holds only in-frame clones, not every one. V, J and clone size reflect that table, while D and trimming were determined from the DNA. The top ten clones hold 2% to 2.5% of a sample with roughly 250,000 clones, 86% of them seen once. CDR1 and CDR2 (germline): SGDLS, YYNGEE. The CDR3 extends over 18 amino acids. V lost 6 bases to trimming and J lost 0 bases, with 22 bases between them. Assignment of participants to cohorts was predicated upon participant-reported clinical history. All recovered Cohort 3 donors got two negative PCRs, got clearance, or saw symptom resolution.

This receptor was obtained from a woman aged 45-65 years who had recovered from COVID-19. The V and J genes are TRBV9 and TRBJ1-5, with D perhaps matching TRBD1 (5 bases). The sequencing sample was made of PBMCs or T cells enriched from blood (not recorded which). The CDR3 bases are TGTGCCAGCAAGGGTAGTTATGGCAGGGCGAATAGCAATCAGCCCCAGCATTTT. Its translation: CASKGSYGRANSNQPQHF.